The clone carrying this T cell receptor beta chain was observed many times. Antigen unknown. The source of the sample is a study of regulatory T cells in long-lasting Graves disease. Study findings and constraints: Reduced TCR diversity was observed in persistent Graves' patients versus newly diagnosed patients.

Stated time point: newly diagnosed GD, antithyroid drugs for less than 3 months. From PBMCs, RNA was extracted and then used to make the TCR library. Germline V gives CDR1 DFQATT, CDR2 SNEGSKA (reference sequence). The ends lost 2 bases at V and 4 bases at J; junction bases unmatched: 9. The CDR3 extends over 15 amino acids. CDR3 regions were amplified by Arm-PCR using iRepertoire HTBI primers to build TCR beta libraries. TCRdb reprocessed the multiplex PCR reads via MiXCR and lists one record per CDR3 protein. The data contain 400,000 to 550,000 distinct CDR3 sequences, 16% of them singletons. Another study also made use of these data, one on T cells in Graves' hyperthyroidism and ophthalmopathy. Per that paper: Among clonotypes expanded in thyroid above 0.001, most were also found in blood.

The sequencing here drew on peripheral blood mononuclear cells (PBMCs), taken at new diagnosis, from a patient treated with antithyroid drugs. The chain employs TRBV20-1 and TRBJ2-5; the match to TRBD2 covers 8 bases. The TCR originated in a young woman with Graves disease. CDR3 loop: CSARSASGLGETQYF. Here the CDR3 DNA reads TGCAGTGCTAGATCCGCTAGCGGGTTAGGAGAGACCCAGTACTTC.